This is a list of T cell receptor beta chains from one sample in a study of blood T cell repertoires in COVID-19. Clones were sequenced by immunoSEQ multiplex PCR, and TCRdb holds only the in-frame ones, with some missing. The table includes about 120,000 clones, more than 85% detected once. Sequencing was performed on peripheral blood. The receptors come from a human donor with acute or convalescent COVID-19. The donor label of this sample is uncertain. CDR3s include the opening cysteine and the closing phenylalanine or tryptophan. D genes are given only for firm matches. Clone size is given for some rows only: seen once, a few or many times, or a class if the clone is expanded.

clone_size,j_call,d_call,v_call,cdr3_nt,cdr3_aa
.,TRBJ2-1,TRBD2,TRBV2,TGTGCCACCAGACTAGCGGTATACAATGAGCAGTTCTTC,CATRLAVYNEQFF
once,TRBJ1-2,.,TRBV28,TGTGCCAGCAGTTTATCACAGCCTCTCTATGGCTACACCTTC,CASSLSQPLYGYTF
once,TRBJ2-2,TRBD2,TRBV14,TGTGCCAGCAGCCAAGAGCGGCTAGCGGGGGGATACACCGGGGAGCTGTTTTTT,CASSQERLAGGYTGELFF
once,TRBJ2-1,TRBD2,TRBV4-1,TGCGCCAGCAGCCAAAGATGGGCTAGCGGGAGCTCTCCCTCCTACAATGAGCAGTTCTTC,CASSQRWASGSSPSYNEQFF
.,TRBJ2-1,TRBD2,TRBV4-3,TGCGCCAGCAGCCAAGCAGGGACTAGATTTAATGAGCAGTTCTTC,CASSQAGTRFNEQFF
once,TRBJ1-6,.,TRBV9,TGTGCCAGCACCCCTGGGGAGGCTCATAATTCACCCCTCCACTTT,CASTPGEAHNSPLHF
.,TRBJ1-2,.,TRBV4-3,TGCGCCAGCAGCCAAGAACTCCCAACTAACTATGGCTACACCTTC,CASSQELPTNYGYTF
.,TRBJ2-7,TRBD1,TRBV3-1/TRBV3-2,TGTGCCAGCAGCTCCGGACAGGGGCCCTACGAGCAGTACTTC,CASSSGQGPYEQYF
once,TRBJ2-1,TRBD2,TRBV7-9,TGTGCCAGTCAGTGGCTAGCGGAATCTAATGAGCAGTTCTTC,CASQWLAESNEQFF
.,TRBJ2-2,TRBD2,TRBV28,TGTGCCAGCAGCCGCGGGGGGGCGGGTACCGGGGAGCTGTTTTTT,CASSRGGAGTGELFF
.,TRBJ2-1,TRBD2,TRBV10-3,TGTGCCATCAGTGATATAGCGGGAGGCCGCAATGAGCAGTTCTTC,CAISDIAGGRNEQFF
once,TRBJ1-2,.,TRBV12-3/TRBV12-4,TGTGCCAGCAGCCCATTCGACATGGCTGGCTACACCTTC,CASSPFDMAGYTF
.,TRBJ1-6,.,TRBV28,TGTGCCAGCAGTTTATGGGGGGCTAATTCACCCCTCCACTTT,CASSLWGANSPLHF
.,TRBJ1-6,.,TRBV6-5,TGTGCCAGCAGACCCAGGATTAATTCACCCCTCCACTTT,CASRPRINSPLHF
.,TRBJ2-3,TRBD2,TRBV10-3,TGTGCCATCAGTGGAGCAGAAGGGACTAGCGGGGGGGATACGCAGTATTTT,CAISGAEGTSGGDTQYF
.,TRBJ2-5,TRBD2,TRBV28,TGTGCCAGCAGTTCGGGACTACGGTGGGGTGCCCAGTACTTC,CASSSGLRWGAQYF
.,TRBJ1-2,.,TRBV18,TGTGCCAGCTCACCTGGCAGGGATTACTATGGCTACACCTTC,CASSPGRDYYGYTF
.,TRBJ1-5,.,TRBV9,TGTGCCAGCAGCCCGGGACATCTTAGCAATCAGCCCCAGCATTTT,CASSPGHLSNQPQHF
.,TRBJ1-2,TRBD1,TRBV6-5,TGTGCCAGCAGGGTTGAGGACAGGGACAGTAGTGGCTACACCTTC,CASRVEDRDSSGYTF
.,TRBJ1-5,.,TRBV28,TGTGCCAGCAGTTTTACAGCAGGGGCTTACAATCAGCCCCAGCATTTT,CASSFTAGAYNQPQHF
.,TRBJ2-4,TRBD1,TRBV7-8,TGTGCCAGCACCCAGGGGACAGCAAACATTCAGTACTTC,CASTQGTANIQYF
.,TRBJ1-6,.,TRBV7-9,TGTGCCAGCAGCGTGGAGACCTACACTGGTCCCCTCCACTTT,CASSVETYTGPLHF
.,TRBJ2-7,TRBD2,TRBV5-1,TGCGCCAGCAGCTTGACCCCAGCGGGGGCAGACGAGCAGTACTTC,CASSLTPAGADEQYF
.,TRBJ1-5,.,TRBV2,TGTGCCAGCAGTGAGGAGGGCAATCAGCCCCAGCATTTT,CASSEEGNQPQHF
.,TRBJ2-3,TRBD2,TRBV4-3,TGCGCCAGCAGCCCGACAGGGACTAGCGGCACAGATACGCAGTATTTT,CASSPTGTSGTDTQYF
.,TRBJ2-1,TRBD1,TRBV29-1,TGCAGCGCAGCATCCGGGACAGGGATTGGGAATGAGCAGTTCTTC,CSAASGTGIGNEQFF